The 11 T cell receptor beta chains listed next were all sequenced from one sample in a study of blood T cell repertoires in COVID-19. Sequenced by immunoSEQ multiplex PCR; TCRdb stores in-frame clones only, minus some. In the table there are 200,000 to 300,000 clones, 70% to 85% of which are singletons. Sequences were obtained from peripheral blood. The receptor set was obtained from a woman aged 80 or over with acute or convalescent COVID-19.

This CDR3 is CASSQQTGGNTEAFF. CDR3 sequence (DNA): TGTGCCAGCAGCCAGCAGACAGGGGGCAACACTGAAGCTTTCTTT. The V gene is TRBV14, the J gene TRBJ1-1; 10 bases align to TRBD1. V was clipped by 3 bases and J by 2 bases; unmatched bases: 3. The CDR3 runs to 15 residues. Germline V gene lookup returns CDR1 SGHDN and CDR2 FVKESK.

The chain carries TRBV7-2 and TRBJ2-1; 16 nucleotides align to TRBD2. V trimming: 7 bases; J trimming: 0 bases; junction bases outside the gene matches: 9. CDR1 is SGHTA and CDR2 is FQGNSA in the germline V gene. The length of the CDR3 is 19 residues. This CDR3 is CASTIPGLAGGGSYNEQFF. CDR3 DNA: TGTGCCAGCACCATTCCGGGACTAGCGGGGGGGGGCTCCTACAATGAGCAGTTCTTC.

V and J are TRBV15 and TRBJ2-7; 9 bases agree with TRBD1. The CDR3 has 14 amino acids. The germline V gene has CDR1 LNHNV and CDR2 YYDKDF (reference sequence). J was trimmed by 0 bases and V by 8 bases; bases with no gene match: 5. CDR3 residues: CATARDRASYEQYF. The CDR3 DNA is TGTGCCACCGCCCGGGACAGGGCCTCCTACGAGCAGTACTTC.

The CDR3 region is CASSRGREPYEQYF. The CDR3 nucleotides are TGCGCCAGCAGTAGAGGGCGGGAACCCTACGAGCAGTACTTC. The V call is TRBV5-1, the J call TRBJ2-7, with D possibly being TRBD2 (6 bases). The germline gives CDR1 SGHRS, CDR2 YFSETQ. With 5 bases removed from V and 2 bases from J, the gap between germline ends came to 14 bases. The CDR3 sequence is 14 residues long.

This clone has just one count. V usage is TRBV18 and J usage is TRBJ2-6; D gene uncertain. The CDR3 has 18 amino acids. V lost 6 bases to trimming and J lost 0 bases, with 18 bases between them. Germline CDR1 reads KGHSH; CDR2 reads LQKENI. The CDR3 sequence is CASSSTTPKNSGANVLTF. The CDR3 DNA follows: TGTGCCAGCTCGTCGACAACCCCTAAGAACTCTGGGGCCAACGTCCTGACTTTC.

The DNA for the CDR3 is TGTGCCTGGAGTGGGACACGTCTTGGGCCCCAGCATTTT. It translates to CAWSGTRLGPQHF. This rearrangement joins TRBV30 to TRBJ1-5; TRBD1 might be the D (5 bases). V lost 1 base, J lost 9 bases, and 13 bases lay in between. Germline V gene sequence: CDR1 GTSNPN, CDR2 SVGIG (reference sequence). The CDR3 contains 13 residues. Filled out from reference TRBV30 and TRBJ1-5, the complete variable domain reads SQTIHQWPATLVQPVGSPLSLECTVEGTSNPNLYWYRQAAGRGLQLLFYSVGIGQISSEVPQNLSASRPQDRQFILSSKKLLLSDSGFYLCAWSGTRLGPQHFGDGTRLSIL.

This chain joins TRBV18 and TRBJ1-1; D remains unclear. V shed 1 base and J shed 1 base, with 13 bases lying between them. CDR1 is KGHSH and CDR2 is LQKENI in the germline V gene. This CDR3 contains 16 residues. CDR3: CASSPLLSTQNTEAFF. In nucleotides, the CDR3 is TGTGCCAGCTCACCACTTTTGTCCACTCAGAACACTGAAGCTTTCTTT.

Written as DNA, the CDR3 is TGTGCCAGCAGCATCTCCGGGACAGGGTTCCCAGATACGCAGTATTTT. This encodes CASSISGTGFPDTQYF. The gene calls are TRBV11-3 and TRBJ2-3, with 9 bases identical to TRBD1. This CDR3 is built from 16 residues. The V and J ends lost 5 bases and 4 bases, in that order; junction bases with no gene match: 10. Germline V gene data show CDR1 as SGHNT and CDR2 as YENEEA.

The chain combines TRBV5-4 with TRBJ1-2, with 8 bases fitting TRBD1. Germline values: CDR1 SGHNT, CDR2 YYREEE (reference sequence). This CDR3 has 13 residues. With 0 bases clipped from V and 8 bases from J, the junction kept 3 bases outside the gene matches. CDR3 sequence (DNA): TGTGCCAGCAGCTTGGCCTCAGGGGGCGGCTACACCTTC. Translated, it gives CASSLASGGGYTF.

V is TRBV20-1 and J is TRBJ1-5; tentative D call: TRBD1 (5 bases). The germline CDR1 and CDR2 sequences are DFQATT and SNEGSKA (reference sequence). The ends were cut back, 3 bases at V and 2 bases at J, with 8 bases in the middle. The CDR3 is 13 amino acids. CDR3 region: CSASGARNQPQHF. CDR3 sequence (DNA): TGCAGTGCTAGTGGGGCACGCAATCAGCCCCAGCATTTT.

V and J are TRBV5-4 and TRBJ2-5; 11 bases fit TRBD1. The CDR3 spans 15 residues. Germline CDR1 is SGHNT and CDR2 is YYREEE (reference sequence). Trimming cost V 4 bases and J 3 bases; bases outside gene matches: 5. The CDR3 sequence: CASSPGQGAEETQYF. For the CDR3, the DNA is TGTGCCAGCAGCCCAGGACAGGGGGCTGAAGAGACCCAGTACTTC.